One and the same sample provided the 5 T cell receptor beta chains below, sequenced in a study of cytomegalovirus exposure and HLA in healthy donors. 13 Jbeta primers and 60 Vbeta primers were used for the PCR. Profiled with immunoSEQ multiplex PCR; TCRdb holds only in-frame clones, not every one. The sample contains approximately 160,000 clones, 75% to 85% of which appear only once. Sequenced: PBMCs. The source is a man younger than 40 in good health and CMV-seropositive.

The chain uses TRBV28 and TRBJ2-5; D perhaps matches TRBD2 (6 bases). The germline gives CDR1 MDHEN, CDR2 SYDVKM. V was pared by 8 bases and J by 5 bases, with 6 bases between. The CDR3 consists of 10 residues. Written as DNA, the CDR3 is TGTGCCAGCGGGAGGGAGACCCAGTACTTC. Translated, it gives CASGRETQYF.

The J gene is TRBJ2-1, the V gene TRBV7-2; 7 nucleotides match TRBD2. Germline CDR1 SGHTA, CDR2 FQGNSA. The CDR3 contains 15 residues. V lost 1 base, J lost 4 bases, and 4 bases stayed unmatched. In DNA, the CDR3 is TGTGCCAGCAGCTTAGGCGGGAGAGATTACAATGAGCAGTTCTTC. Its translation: CASSLGGRDYNEQFF.

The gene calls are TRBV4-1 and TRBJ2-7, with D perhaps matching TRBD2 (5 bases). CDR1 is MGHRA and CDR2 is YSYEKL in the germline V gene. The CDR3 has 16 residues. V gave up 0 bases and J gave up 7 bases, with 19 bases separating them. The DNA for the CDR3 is TGCGCCAGCAGCCAAGATCTCGAACGTCACACGGGGGAGCAGTACTTC. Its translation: CASSQDLERHTGEQYF.

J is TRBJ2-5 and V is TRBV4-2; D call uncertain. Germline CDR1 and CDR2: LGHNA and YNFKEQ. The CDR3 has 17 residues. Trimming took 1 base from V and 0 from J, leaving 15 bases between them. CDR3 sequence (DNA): TGTGCCAGCAGCCAAGTCCTCCTCAGGTTTTACCAAGAGACCCAGTACTTC. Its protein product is CASSQVLLRFYQETQYF.

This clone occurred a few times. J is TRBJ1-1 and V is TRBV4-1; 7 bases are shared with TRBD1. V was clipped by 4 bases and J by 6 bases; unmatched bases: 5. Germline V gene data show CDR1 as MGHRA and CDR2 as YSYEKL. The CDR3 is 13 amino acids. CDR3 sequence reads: CASSLRQGAEAFF. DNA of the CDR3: TGCGCCAGCAGCCTCCGACAGGGCGCTGAAGCTTTCTTT.